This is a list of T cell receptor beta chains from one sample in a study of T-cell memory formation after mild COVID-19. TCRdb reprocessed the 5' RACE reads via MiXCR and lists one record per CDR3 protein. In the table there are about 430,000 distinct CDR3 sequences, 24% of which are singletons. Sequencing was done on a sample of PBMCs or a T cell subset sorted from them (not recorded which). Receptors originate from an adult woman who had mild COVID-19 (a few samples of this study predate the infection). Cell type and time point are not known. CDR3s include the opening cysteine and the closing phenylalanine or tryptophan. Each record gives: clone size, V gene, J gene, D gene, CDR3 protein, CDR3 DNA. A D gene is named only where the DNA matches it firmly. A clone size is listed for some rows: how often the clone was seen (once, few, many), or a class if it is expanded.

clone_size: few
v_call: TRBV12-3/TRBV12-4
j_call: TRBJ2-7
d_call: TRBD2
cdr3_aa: CASSLVGGGPYYEQYF
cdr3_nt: TGTGCCAGCAGTCTCGTCGGCGGGGGGCCCTACTACGAGCAGTACTTC

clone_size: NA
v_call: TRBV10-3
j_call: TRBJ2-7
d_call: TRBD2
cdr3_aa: CAISGAPSGGSYEQYF
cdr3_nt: TGTGCCATCAGTGGGGCCCCTAGCGGGGGCTCCTACGAGCAGTACTTC

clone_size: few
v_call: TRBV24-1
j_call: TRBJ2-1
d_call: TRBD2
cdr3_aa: CATSDWSGINEQFF
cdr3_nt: TGTGCCACCAGTGACTGGAGCGGGATCAATGAGCAGTTCTTC

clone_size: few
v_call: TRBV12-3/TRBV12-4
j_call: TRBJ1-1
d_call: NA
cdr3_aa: CASSTGRSEAFF
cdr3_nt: TGTGCCAGCAGCACCGGTCGATCTGAAGCTTTCTTT

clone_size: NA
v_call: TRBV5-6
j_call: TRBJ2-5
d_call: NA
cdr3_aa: CASSLGQRQYF
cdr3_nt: TGTGCCAGCAGCTTGGGACAAAGGCAGTACTTC

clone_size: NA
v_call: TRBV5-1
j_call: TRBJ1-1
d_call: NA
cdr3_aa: CASSWYGDEAFF
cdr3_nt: TGCGCCAGCAGCTGGTACGGGGATGAAGCTTTCTTT

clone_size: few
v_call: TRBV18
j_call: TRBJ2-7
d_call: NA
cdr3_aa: CASSPLADSYEQYF
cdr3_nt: TGTGCCAGCTCACCGTTGGCAGATTCCTACGAGCAGTACTTC

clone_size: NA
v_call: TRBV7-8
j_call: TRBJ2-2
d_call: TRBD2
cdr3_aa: CASSTGLAGNTGELFF
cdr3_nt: TGTGCCAGCAGCACTGGACTAGCGGGAAACACCGGGGAGCTGTTTTTT

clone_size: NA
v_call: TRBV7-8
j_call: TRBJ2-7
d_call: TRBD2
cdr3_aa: CASTLGLAGVEQYF
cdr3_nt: TGTGCCAGCACCCTCGGACTAGCGGGGGTCGAGCAGTACTTC

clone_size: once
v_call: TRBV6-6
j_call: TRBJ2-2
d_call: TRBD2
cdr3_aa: CASSKDRGGTGELFF
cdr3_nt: TGTGCCAGCAGCAAGGATCGGGGGGGTACCGGGGAGCTGTTTTTT

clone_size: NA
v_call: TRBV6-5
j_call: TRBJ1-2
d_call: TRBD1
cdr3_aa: CASTSGAGGASGGYTF
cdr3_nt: TGTGCCAGCACCTCCGGGGCAGGGGGCGCCTCTGGGGGCTACACCTTC

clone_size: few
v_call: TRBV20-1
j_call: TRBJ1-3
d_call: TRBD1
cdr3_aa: CSASSLSGQGVGGGNTIYF
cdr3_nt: TGCAGTGCTAGCTCGTTGTCGGGACAGGGAGTGGGTGGTGGAAACACCATATATTTT

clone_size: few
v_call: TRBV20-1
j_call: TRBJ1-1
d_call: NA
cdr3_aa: CSASDRPAEAFF
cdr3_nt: TGCAGTGCTAGTGACCGCCCAGCTGAAGCTTTCTTT

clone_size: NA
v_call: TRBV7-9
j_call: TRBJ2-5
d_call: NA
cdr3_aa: CASSRTSPETQYF
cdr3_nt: TGTGCCAGCAGCCGAACTAGCCCAGAGACCCAGTACTTC

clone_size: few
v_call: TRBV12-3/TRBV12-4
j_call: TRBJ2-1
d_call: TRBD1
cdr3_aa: CASSRTGGIDEQFF
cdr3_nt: TGTGCCAGCAGTCGGACAGGGGGCATCGATGAGCAGTTCTTC

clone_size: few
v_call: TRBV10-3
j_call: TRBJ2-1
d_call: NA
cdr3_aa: CAIMERDKYNEQFF
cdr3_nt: TGTGCCATCATGGAGAGGGATAAGTACAATGAGCAGTTCTTC

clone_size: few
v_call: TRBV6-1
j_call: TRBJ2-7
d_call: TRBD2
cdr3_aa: CASSPTSGEPYEQYF
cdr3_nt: TGTGCCAGCAGCCCGACTAGCGGGGAACCCTACGAGCAGTACTTC

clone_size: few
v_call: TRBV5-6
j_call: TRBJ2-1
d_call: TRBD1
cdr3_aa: CASSSAGQGIGEQFF
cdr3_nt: TGTGCCAGCAGCTCCGCCGGACAGGGGATAGGGGAGCAGTTCTTC

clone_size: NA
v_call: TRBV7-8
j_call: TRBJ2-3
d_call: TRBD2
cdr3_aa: CASSLDGGADTQYF
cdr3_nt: TGTGCCAGCAGCTTAGACGGGGGGGCAGATACGCAGTATTTT

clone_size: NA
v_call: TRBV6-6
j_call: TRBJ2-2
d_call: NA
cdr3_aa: CASSYQRLDTGELFF
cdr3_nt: TGTGCCAGCAGTTACCAGAGACTAGACACCGGGGAGCTGTTTTTT

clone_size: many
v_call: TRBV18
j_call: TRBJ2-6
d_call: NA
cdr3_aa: CASSRDRKTAVLTF
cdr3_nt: TGTGCCAGCTCACGCGACAGAAAGACGGCCGTCCTGACTTTC

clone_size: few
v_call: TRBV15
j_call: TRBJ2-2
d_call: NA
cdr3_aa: CATSRDVAGIGSNTGELFF
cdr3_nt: TGTGCCACCAGCAGAGATGTGGCAGGAATCGGGTCGAACACCGGGGAGCTGTTTTTT

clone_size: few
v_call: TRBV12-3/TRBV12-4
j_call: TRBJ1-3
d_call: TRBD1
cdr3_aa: CASRRDSSGNTIYF
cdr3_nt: TGTGCCAGCAGGAGGGACAGCTCTGGAAACACCATATATTTT

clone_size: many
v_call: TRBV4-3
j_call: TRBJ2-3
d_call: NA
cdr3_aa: CASSQVLLDTQYF
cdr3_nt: TGCGCCAGCAGCCAAGTGCTCTTAGATACGCAGTATTTT

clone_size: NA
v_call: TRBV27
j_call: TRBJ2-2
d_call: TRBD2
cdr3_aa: CASRKEPPGSGGFTGELFF
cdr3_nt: TGTGCCAGCAGAAAGGAACCCCCGGGGAGCGGGGGGTTCACCGGGGAGCTGTTTTTT

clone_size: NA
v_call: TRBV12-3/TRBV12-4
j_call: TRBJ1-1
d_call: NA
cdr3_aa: CATLRNTEAFF
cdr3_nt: TGTGCCACCCTACGGAACACTGAAGCTTTCTTT

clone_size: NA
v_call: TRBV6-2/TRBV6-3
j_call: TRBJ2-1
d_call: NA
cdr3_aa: CASSDGGEQFF
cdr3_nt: TGTGCCAGCAGTGACGGGGGTGAGCAGTTCTTC

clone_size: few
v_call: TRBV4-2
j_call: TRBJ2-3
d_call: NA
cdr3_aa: CASSQDEGRGATQYF
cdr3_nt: TGTGCCAGCAGCCAAGACGAGGGTAGGGGAGCAACGCAGTATTTT

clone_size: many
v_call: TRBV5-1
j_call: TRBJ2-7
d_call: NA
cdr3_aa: CASSLEPYEQYF
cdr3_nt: TGCGCCAGCAGCTTGGAGCCCTACGAGCAGTACTTC

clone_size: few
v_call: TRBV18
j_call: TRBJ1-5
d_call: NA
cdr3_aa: CASSPEDGSNQPQHF
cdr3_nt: TGTGCCAGCTCACCAGAGGACGGTAGCAATCAGCCCCAGCATTTT

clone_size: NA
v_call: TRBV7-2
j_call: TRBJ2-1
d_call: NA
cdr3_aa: CASSPWDPYNEQFF
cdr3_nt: TGTGCCAGCAGCCCATGGGACCCCTACAATGAGCAGTTCTTC

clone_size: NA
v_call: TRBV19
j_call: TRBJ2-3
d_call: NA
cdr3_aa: CASSHLGAGSTDTQYF
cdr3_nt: TGTGCCAGTAGTCACCTTGGGGCAGGGAGCACAGATACGCAGTATTTT

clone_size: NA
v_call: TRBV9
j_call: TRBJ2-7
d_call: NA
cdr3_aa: CASSVDPGPYEQYF
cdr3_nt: TGTGCCAGCAGCGTCGACCCGGGACCTTACGAGCAGTACTTC

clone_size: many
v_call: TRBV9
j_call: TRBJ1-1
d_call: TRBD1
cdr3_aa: CASSAWDRVNTEAFF
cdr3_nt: TGTGCCAGCAGCGCCTGGGACAGGGTGAACACTGAAGCTTTCTTT

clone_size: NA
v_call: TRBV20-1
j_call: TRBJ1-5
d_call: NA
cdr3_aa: CSASRQYNQPQHF
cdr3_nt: TGCAGTGCTTCCAGACAGTACAATCAGCCCCAGCATTTT

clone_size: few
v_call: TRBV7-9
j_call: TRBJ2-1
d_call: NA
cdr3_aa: CASSLEERTRGNEQFF
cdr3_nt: TGTGCCAGCAGCTTAGAGGAACGGACGAGGGGGAATGAGCAGTTCTTC

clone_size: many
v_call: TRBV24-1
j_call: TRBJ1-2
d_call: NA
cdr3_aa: CATSDFSQGYGYTF
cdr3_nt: TGTGCCACCAGTGATTTTAGCCAGGGCTATGGCTACACCTTC

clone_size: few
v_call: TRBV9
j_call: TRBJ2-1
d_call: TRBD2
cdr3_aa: CASSAGLAINEQFF
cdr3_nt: TGTGCCAGCAGCGCCGGACTAGCGATAAATGAGCAGTTCTTC

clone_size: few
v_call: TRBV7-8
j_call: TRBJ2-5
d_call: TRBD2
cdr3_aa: CASSSGVAGLAALRGETQYF
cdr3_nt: TGTGCCAGCAGCAGCGGGGTCGCGGGACTAGCGGCCCTTAGGGGAGAGACCCAGTACTTC

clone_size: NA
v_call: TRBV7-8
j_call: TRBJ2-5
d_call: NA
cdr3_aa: CASSSSHRGGETQYF
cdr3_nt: TGTGCCAGCAGCTCCTCCCACAGGGGGGGGGAGACCCAGTACTTC

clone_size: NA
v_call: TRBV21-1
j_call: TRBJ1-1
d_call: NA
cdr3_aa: CASSNRTGPPGNTEAFF
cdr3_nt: TGTGCCAGCAGCAACCGGACAGGGCCCCCGGGGAACACTGAAGCTTTCTTT

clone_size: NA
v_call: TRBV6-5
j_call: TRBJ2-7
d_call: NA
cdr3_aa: CASSYFSGTISYEQYF
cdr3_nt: TGTGCCAGCAGTTACTTTTCAGGGACGATCTCCTACGAGCAGTACTTC

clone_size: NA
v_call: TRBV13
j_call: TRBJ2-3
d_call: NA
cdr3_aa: CASSLKPSLTDTQYF
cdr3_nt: TGTGCCAGCAGCCTTAAACCGTCCCTCACAGATACGCAGTATTTT

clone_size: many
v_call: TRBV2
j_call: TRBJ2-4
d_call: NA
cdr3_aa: CASSDRVAKNIQYF
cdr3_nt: TGTGCCAGCAGTGACAGGGTAGCCAAAAACATTCAGTACTTC

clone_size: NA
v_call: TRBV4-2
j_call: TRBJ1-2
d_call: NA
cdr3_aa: CASSQDMAGVGYGYTF
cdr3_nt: TGTGCCAGCAGCCAAGATATGGCAGGGGTGGGGTATGGCTACACCTTC

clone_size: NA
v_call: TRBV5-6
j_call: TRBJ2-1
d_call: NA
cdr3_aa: CASTQLGSSYNEQFF
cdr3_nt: TGTGCCAGCACCCAATTGGGGAGCTCCTACAATGAGCAGTTCTTC